This record looks at one TCR beta chain sequence and its context. This specimen comes from a study of blood T cell repertoires in COVID-19. Background on the study: Both acute and convalescent COVID-19 samples were obtained from the United States, Italy and Spain. Sources were T cells, B-cell-depleted T cells, or PBMCs; the material itself was cDNA or gDNA.

The germline CDR1 and CDR2 sequences are MNHEY and SVGAGI. This CDR3 is built from 13 residues. Unmatched junction bases numbered 6, after V lost 8 bases and J lost 3 bases. Per the study methods: Estimation of nucleated cell counts relied on the amplification of reference gene primers. Assay used: immunoSEQ multiplex PCR; TCRdb lists only in-frame clones, some missing. That table furnishes V, J and clone size, whereas the DNA furnished D and trimming. This table holds about 220,000 clones, roughly 80% found once. The TCR comes from a woman between 70 and 85 years old with acute or convalescent COVID-19. Sequencing was performed on peripheral blood. The chain carries TRBV6-5 and TRBJ2-7; TRBD1 matches 8 bases. CDR3 coding DNA: TGTGCCAGCGGCGGGGACAGGAACTACGAGCAGTACTTC. Protein product: CASGGDRNYEQYF.